Presented here are 15 T cell receptor beta chains from one specimen sequenced in a study of T-cell reconstitution after alpha-beta-depleted transplantation in children. The authors prepared the TCRbeta library with unique molecular identifiers. One entry per CDR3 protein results from TCRdb running MiXCR on the PCR reads. The table includes around 530,000 distinct CDR3 sequences, approximately 32% detected once. This material consisted of PBMCs from the stem cell graft donor, taken from the stem cell graft. The receptors were sampled from a human donor who donated a stem cell graft to a child with aplastic anemia.

The rearrangement links TRBV11-2 to TRBJ1-1; perhaps TRBD1 as D (6 bases). Germline CDR1 and CDR2: SGHAT and FQNNGV. The CDR3 runs 14 residues. V gave up 5 bases and J gave up 6 bases, with 16 bases separating them. DNA for the CDR3: TGTGCCAGCAGCACCCCCGGGGGCAAATCTGAAGCTTTCTTT. It translates to CASSTPGGKSEAFF.

This clonotype has just a few counts. CDR3 nucleotide sequence: TGCAGTGCTGCTCAGGGATCTCAGCCCCAGCATTTT. The encoded protein is CSAAQGSQPQHF. J is TRBJ1-5 and V is TRBV20-1; a possible D gene is TRBD1 (5 bases). This CDR3 contains 12 residues. V shed 5 bases and J shed 6 bases, with 11 bases lying between them. Germline values: CDR1 DFQATT, CDR2 SNEGSKA (reference sequence).

This rearrangement joins TRBV5-6 to TRBJ1-1; D gene ambiguous. CDR3 size: 14 residues. V lost 4 bases to trimming and J lost 5 bases, with 15 bases between them. Germline CDR1 is SGHDT and CDR2 is YYEEEE. This CDR3 reads CASSLRYLGTEAFF. In nucleotides, the CDR3 is TGTGCCAGCAGCCTACGCTATTTGGGTACTGAAGCTTTCTTT.

This chain links TRBV28 with TRBJ2-7; D gene unclear. The CDR3 is 14 amino acids. The V and J ends lost 3 bases and 4 bases respectively, with 13 bases between them. CDR1 and CDR2 from the germline V gene are MDHEN and SYDVKM. The CDR3 loop is CASSLRHRDYEQYF. DNA for the CDR3: TGTGCCAGCAGTTTGAGGCACAGAGATTACGAGCAGTACTTC.

The chain links TRBV4-1 to TRBJ1-1; D gene uncertain. CDR1 is MGHRA and CDR2 is YSYEKL in the germline V gene. The CDR3 runs to 15 residues. Trimming removed 0 bases from V and 2 bases from J, with 10 bases in between. CDR3 sequence: CASSQEAKSNTEAFF. The DNA for the CDR3 is TGCGCCAGCAGCCAAGAGGCAAAAAGTAACACTGAAGCTTTCTTT.

This clonotype was counted only a few times. The chain is built from TRBV11-2 and TRBJ2-7; 8 nucleotides match TRBD2. CDR1 SGHAT and CDR2 FQNNGV come from the germline V gene. The CDR3 is 15 residues long. J lost 3 bases, V lost 5 bases, and 9 bases had no gene match. CDR3 nucleotides: TGTGCCAGCAGCGCAACTAGCGGAGGGTACTACGAGCAGTACGTC. It is translated as CASSATSGGYYEQYV.

This clonotype was counted only a few times. The V gene is TRBV18, the J gene TRBJ2-1, with D perhaps TRBD2 (5 bases). Deletions cut 2 bases from V and 4 bases from J, with 12 bases between. The CDR3 totals 15 residues. Germline CDR1 is KGHSH and CDR2 is LQKENI. The CDR3, as DNA: TGTGCCAGCTCACCATTCGAGGGAGAGTACAATGAGCAGTTCTTC. Its protein product is CASSPFEGEYNEQFF.

The genes are TRBV27 and TRBJ1-3; D is unresolved. Germline values: CDR1 MNHEY, CDR2 SMNVEV (reference sequence). V lost 3 bases and J 1 base, leaving 10 bases between the germline ends. This CDR3 comprises 15 residues. The CDR3, as DNA: TGTGCCAGCAGTTTGAAGCGGAGATCTGGAAACACCATATATTTT. Amino acid sequence: CASSLKRRSGNTIYF.

The chain couples TRBV20-1 to TRBJ2-5; 12 bases agree with TRBD2. Looked up from germline, CDR1 is DFQATT and CDR2 is SNEGSKA (reference sequence). The length of the CDR3 is 15 residues. J lost 1 base, V lost 4 bases, and 4 bases had no gene match. The CDR3 loop reads CSAIPTSGSQETQYF. The CDR3 DNA reads TGCAGTGCTATTCCGACTAGCGGGAGCCAAGAGACCCAGTACTTC.

In its sample, this clonotype was seen a few times. This chain connects TRBV28 to TRBJ2-2; 8 bases map to TRBD1. The V gene's germline CDR1 is MDHEN and CDR2 SYDVKM. V gave up 4 bases and J gave up 4 bases; unmatched junction bases: 2. The CDR3 length is 14 residues. The CDR3, as DNA: TGTGCCAGCAGTTCGGGACAGGCCACCGGGGAGCTGTTTTTT. It encodes CASSSGQATGELFF.

This sequence joins TRBV28 and TRBJ2-2; D unclear. Germline assignment: CDR1 MDHEN and CDR2 SYDVKM. The CDR3 is 12 residues long. V lost 8 bases and J lost 7, with 11 bases in between. CDR3 amino acids: CASGTQHGELFF. The CDR3 DNA reads TGTGCCAGCGGTACCCAGCACGGGGAGCTGTTTTTT.

The chain has TRBV11-2 and TRBJ2-7; D uncertain. Germline V lookup: CDR1 SGHAT, CDR2 FQNNGV. The CDR3 contains 12 residues. The V end lost 1 base, the J end lost 6 bases, and 7 bases lay between the germline ends. The CDR3 DNA sequence: TGTGCCAGCAGCTTAGGCTTCCTCGAGCAGTACTTC. Its protein product is CASSLGFLEQYF.

CDR3 DNA sequence: TGTGCCAGCAGCTGGGAAGCCGTAACGGGGCAGTACTTC. Translation: CASSWEAVTGQYF. J is TRBJ2-7 and V is TRBV11-2, with D hard to call. Germline values: CDR1 SGHAT, CDR2 FQNNGV. V was pared by 4 bases and J by 9 bases, with 16 bases between. The CDR3 is made up of 13 amino acids.

This sequence joins TRBV7-2 and TRBJ2-5, with 7 bases that match TRBD2. Unmatched junction bases numbered 5, after V lost 5 bases and J lost 5 bases. The CDR3 is 13 amino acids. Germline V CDR1 and CDR2: SGHTA, FQGNSA. The CDR3 reads CASSPAGVETQYF. The DNA for the CDR3 is TGTGCCAGCAGCCCGGCGGGGGTGGAGACCCAGTACTTC.

This chain links TRBV7-7 with TRBJ2-1, with a tentative D call TRBD1 (6 bases). V dropped 1 base and J dropped 9 bases, with 16 bases sitting between them. Germline lookup yields CDR1 SSHAT and CDR2 FNYEAQ (reference sequence). The CDR3 is 15 amino acids. Written as DNA, the CDR3 is TGTGCCAGCAGCTTAGGGGCAGGGGTCAGCAGTGAGCAGTTCTTC. Translation: CASSLGAGVSSEQFF.